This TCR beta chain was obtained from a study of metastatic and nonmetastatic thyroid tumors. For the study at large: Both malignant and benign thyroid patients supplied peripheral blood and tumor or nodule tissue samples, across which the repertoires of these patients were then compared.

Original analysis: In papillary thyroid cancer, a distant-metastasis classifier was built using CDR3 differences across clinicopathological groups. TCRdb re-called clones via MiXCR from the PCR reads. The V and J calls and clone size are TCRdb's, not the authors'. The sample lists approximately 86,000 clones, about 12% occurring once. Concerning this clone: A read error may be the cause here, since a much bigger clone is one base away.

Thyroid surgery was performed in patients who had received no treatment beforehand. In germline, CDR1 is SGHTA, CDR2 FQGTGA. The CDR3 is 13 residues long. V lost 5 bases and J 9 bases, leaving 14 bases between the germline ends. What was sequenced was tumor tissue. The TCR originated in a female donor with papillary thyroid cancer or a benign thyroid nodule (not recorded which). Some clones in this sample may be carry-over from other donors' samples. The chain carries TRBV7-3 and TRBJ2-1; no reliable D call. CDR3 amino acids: CASSQDRLSEQFF. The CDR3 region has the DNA TGTGCCAGCAGCCAGGACCGCCTTTCTGAGCAGTTCTTC.